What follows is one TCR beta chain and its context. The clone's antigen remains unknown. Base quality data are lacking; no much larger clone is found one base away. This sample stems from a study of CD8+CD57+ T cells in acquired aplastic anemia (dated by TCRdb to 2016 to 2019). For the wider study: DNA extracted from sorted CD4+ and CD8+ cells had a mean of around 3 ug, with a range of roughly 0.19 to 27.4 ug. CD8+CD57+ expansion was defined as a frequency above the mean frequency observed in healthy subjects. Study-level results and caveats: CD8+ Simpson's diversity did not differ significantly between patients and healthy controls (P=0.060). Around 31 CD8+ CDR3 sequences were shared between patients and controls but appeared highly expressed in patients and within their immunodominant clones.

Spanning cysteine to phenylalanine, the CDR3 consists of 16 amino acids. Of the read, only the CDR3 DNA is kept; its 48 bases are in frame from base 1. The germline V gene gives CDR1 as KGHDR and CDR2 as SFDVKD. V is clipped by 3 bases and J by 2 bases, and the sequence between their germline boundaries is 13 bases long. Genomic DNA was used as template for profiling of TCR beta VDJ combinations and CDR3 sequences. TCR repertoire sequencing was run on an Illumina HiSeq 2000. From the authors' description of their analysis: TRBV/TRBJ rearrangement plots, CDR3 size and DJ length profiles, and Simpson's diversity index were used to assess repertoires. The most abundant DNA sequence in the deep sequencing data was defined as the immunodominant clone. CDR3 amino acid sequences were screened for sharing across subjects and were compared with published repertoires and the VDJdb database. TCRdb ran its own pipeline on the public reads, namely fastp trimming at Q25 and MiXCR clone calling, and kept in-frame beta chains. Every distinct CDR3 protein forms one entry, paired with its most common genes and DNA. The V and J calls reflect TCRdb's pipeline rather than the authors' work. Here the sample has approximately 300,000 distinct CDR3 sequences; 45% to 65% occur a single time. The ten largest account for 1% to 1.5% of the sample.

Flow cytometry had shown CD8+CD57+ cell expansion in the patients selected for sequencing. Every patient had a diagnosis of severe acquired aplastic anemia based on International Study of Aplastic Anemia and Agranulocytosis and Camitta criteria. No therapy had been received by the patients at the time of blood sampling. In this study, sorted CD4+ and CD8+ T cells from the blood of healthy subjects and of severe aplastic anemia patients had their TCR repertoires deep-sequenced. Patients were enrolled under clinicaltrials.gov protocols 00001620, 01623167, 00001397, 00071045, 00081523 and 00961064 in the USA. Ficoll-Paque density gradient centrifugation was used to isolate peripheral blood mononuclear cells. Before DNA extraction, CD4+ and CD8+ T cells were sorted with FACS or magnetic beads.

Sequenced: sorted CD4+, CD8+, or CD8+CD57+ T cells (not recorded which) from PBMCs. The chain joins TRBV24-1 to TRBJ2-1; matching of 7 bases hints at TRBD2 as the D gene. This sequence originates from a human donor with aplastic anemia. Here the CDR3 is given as CATSDRVGGPYNEQFF. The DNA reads TGTGCCACCAGTGATCGGGTGGGGGGGCCCTACAATGAGCAGTTCTTC.